Many counts were recorded for the clone carrying this T cell receptor beta chain. Per the germline V gene, CDR1 is SNHLY and CDR2 is FYNNEI. The CDR3 has 15 amino acids. V lost 5 bases and J lost 4; bases outside the gene matches: 6. The data derive from a study of T cells after posttransplantation cyclophosphamide. Some clones are missing from TCRdb's copy, which holds only in-frame ones; the method was immunoSEQ multiplex PCR. This sample has roughly 26,000 clones, each found more than once. This receptor was taken from a man aged 45-60 years in good health, CMV-negative, and a related stem cell transplant donor. The chain combines TRBV2 with TRBJ2-1, with 9 bases matching TRBD2. What was sequenced was PBMCs. The CDR3 sequence: CASSPSGMGYNEQFF. DNA for the CDR3: TGTGCCAGCAGTCCTAGCGGGATGGGGTACAATGAGCAGTTCTTC.